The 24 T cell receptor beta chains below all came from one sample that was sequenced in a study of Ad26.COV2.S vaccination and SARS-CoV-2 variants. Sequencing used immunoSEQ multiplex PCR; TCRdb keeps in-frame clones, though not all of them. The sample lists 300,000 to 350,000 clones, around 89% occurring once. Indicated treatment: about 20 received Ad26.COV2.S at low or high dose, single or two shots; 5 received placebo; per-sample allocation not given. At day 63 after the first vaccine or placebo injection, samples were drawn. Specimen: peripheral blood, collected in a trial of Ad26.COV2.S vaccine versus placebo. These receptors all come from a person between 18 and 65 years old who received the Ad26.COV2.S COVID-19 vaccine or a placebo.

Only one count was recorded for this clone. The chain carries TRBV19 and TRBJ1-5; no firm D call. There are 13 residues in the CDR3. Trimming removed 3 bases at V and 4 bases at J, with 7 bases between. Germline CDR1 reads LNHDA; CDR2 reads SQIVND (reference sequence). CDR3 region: CASSMEWNQPQHF. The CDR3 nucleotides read TGTGCCAGTAGTATGGAATGGAATCAGCCCCAGCATTTT.

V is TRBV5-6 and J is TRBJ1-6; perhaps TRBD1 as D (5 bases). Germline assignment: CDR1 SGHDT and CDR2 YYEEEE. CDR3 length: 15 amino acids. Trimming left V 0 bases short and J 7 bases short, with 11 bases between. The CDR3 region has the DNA TGTGCCAGCAGCTTGGATCAGGGTGTCAATTCACCCCTCCACTTT. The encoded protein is CASSLDQGVNSPLHF. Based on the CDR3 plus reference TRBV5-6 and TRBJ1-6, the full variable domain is DAGVTQSPTHLIKTRGQQVTLRCSPKSGHDTVSWYQQALGQGPQFIFQYYEEEERQRGNFPDRFSGHQFPNYSSELNVNALLLGDSALYLCASSLDQGVNSPLHFGNGTRLTVT.

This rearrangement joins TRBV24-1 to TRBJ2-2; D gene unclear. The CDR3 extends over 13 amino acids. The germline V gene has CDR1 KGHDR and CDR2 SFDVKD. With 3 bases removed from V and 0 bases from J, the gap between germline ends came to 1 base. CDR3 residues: CATSDPNTGELFF. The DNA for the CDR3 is TGTGCCACCAGTGATCCGAACACCGGGGAGCTGTTTTTT.

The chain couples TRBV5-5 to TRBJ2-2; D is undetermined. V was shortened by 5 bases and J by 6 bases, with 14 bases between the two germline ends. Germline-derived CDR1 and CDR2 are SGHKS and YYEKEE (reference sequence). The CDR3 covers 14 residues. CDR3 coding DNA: TGTGCCAGCAGTTCTTGGGGTTATTCCGGGGAGCTGTTTTTT. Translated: CASSSWGYSGELFF.

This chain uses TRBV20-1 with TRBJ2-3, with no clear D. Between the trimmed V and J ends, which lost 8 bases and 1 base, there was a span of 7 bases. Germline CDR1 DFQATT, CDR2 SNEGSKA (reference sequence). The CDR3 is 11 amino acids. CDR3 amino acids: CSPKRTDTQYF. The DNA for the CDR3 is TGCAGTCCAAAACGCACAGATACGCAGTATTTT.

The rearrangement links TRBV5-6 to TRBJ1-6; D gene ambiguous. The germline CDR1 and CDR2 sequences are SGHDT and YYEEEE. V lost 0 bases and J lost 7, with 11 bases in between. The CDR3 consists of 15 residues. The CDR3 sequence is CASSLGPTLNSPLHF. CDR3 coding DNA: TGTGCCAGCAGCTTGGGGCCGACCCTCAATTCACCCCTCCACTTT. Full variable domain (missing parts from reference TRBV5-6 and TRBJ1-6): DAGVTQSPTHLIKTRGQQVTLRCSPKSGHDTVSWYQQALGQGPQFIFQYYEEEERQRGNFPDRFSGHQFPNYSSELNVNALLLGDSALYLCASSLGPTLNSPLHFGNGTRLTVT.

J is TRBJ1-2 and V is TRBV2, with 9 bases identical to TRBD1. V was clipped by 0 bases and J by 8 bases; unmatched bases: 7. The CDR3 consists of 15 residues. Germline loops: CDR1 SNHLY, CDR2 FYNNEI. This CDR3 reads CASSEAQGDRDGYTF. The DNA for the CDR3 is TGTGCCAGCAGTGAAGCGCAGGGGGACAGGGACGGCTACACCTTC.

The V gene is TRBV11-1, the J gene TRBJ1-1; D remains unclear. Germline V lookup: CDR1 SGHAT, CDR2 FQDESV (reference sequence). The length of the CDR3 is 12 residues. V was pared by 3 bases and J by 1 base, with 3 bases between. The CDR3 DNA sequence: TGTGCCAGCAGCTTGAGGAACACTGAAGCTTTCTTT. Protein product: CASSLRNTEAFF. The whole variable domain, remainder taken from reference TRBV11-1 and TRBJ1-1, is EAEVAQSPRYKITEKSQAVAFWCDPISGHATLYWYRQILGQGPELLVQFQDESVVDDSQLPKDRFSAERLKGVDSTLKIQPAELGDSAMYLCASSLRNTEAFFGQGTRLTVV.

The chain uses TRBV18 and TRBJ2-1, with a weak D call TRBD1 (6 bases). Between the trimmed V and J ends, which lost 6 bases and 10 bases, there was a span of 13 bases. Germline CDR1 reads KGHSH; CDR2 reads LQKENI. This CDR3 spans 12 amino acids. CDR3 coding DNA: TGTGCCAGCTCTCTTACAGGGAGCGAGCAGTTCTTC. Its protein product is CASSLTGSEQFF.

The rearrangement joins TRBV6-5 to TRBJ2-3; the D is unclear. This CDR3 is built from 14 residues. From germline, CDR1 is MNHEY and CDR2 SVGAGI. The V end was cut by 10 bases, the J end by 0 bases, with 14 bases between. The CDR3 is CATSFWGSTDTQYF. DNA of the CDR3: TGTGCCACCTCTTTCTGGGGTAGCACAGATACGCAGTATTTT.

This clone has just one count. CDR3 sequence: CASSEDLLYEQYF. The CDR3 DNA reads as TGTGCCAGCAGTGAAGACTTGTTATACGAGCAGTACTTC. This chain joins TRBV6-1 and TRBJ2-7; no reliable D call. The CDR3 sequence is 13 residues long. Germline CDR1 is MNHNS and CDR2 is SASEGT. Trimming took off 1 base at V and 4 bases at J, with 8 bases between the two ends.

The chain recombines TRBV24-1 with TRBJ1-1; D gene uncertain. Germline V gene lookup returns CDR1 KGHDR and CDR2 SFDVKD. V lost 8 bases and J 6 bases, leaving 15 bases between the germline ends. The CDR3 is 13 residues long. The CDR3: CATKAGASAEAFF. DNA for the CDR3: TGTGCCACCAAGGCAGGCGCCTCGGCTGAAGCTTTCTTT.

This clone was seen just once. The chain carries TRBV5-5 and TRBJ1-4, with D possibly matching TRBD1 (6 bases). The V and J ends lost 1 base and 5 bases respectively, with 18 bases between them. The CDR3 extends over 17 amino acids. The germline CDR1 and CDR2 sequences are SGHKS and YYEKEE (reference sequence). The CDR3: CASSLNRAVAVNEKLFF. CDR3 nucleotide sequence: TGTGCCAGCAGCTTGAACAGGGCGGTGGCGGTGAATGAAAAACTGTTTTTT.

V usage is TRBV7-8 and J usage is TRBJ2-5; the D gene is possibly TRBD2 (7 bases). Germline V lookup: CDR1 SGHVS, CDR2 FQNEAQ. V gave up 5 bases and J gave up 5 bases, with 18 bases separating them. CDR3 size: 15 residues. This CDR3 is CASSPTTGREETQYF. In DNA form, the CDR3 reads TGTGCCAGCAGCCCAACCACAGGGCGGGAGGAGACCCAGTACTTC.

CDR3 residues: CASSVEGRVTDTQYF. CDR3 sequence (DNA): TGTGCCAGCAGCGTAGAGGGCAGGGTGACAGATACGCAGTATTTT. The rearrangement links TRBV9 to TRBJ2-3, with D maybe TRBD1 (5 bases). Germline lookup yields CDR1 SGDLS and CDR2 YYNGEE. CDR3 size: 15 residues. Trimming cost V 0 bases and J 3 bases, with 11 bases left between them.

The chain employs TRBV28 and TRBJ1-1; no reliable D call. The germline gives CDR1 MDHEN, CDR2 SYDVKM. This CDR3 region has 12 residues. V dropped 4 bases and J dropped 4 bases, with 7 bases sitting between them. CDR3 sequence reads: CASSYVPTEAFF. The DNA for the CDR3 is TGTGCCAGCAGTTACGTACCCACTGAAGCTTTCTTT.

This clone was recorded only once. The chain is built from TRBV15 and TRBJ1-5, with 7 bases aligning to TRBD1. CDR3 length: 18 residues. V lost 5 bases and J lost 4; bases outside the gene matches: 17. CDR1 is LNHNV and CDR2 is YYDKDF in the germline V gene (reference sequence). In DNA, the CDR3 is TGTGCCACCAGCCCTCGAATGGACAGGTTGGAGTGGAATCAGCCCCAGCATTTT. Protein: CATSPRMDRLEWNQPQHF.

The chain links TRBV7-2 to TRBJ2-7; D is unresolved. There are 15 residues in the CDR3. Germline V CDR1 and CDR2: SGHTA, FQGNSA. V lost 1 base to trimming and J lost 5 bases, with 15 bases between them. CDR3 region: CASSLVWEKWDEQYF. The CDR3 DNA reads TGTGCCAGCAGCTTAGTATGGGAAAAGTGGGACGAGCAGTACTTC.

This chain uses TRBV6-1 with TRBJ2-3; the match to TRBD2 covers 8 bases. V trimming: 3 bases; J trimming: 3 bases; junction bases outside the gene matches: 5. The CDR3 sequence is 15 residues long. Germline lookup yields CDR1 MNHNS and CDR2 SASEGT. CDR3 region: CASSDPGGRTDTQYF. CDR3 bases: TGTGCCAGCAGTGACCCGGGGGGGAGGACAGATACGCAGTATTTT.

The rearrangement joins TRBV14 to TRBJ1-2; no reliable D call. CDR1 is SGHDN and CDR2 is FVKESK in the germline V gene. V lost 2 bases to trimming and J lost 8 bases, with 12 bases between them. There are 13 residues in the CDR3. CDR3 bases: TGTGCCAGCAGCCAAAAGTCGCTCTGGGGCTACACCTTC. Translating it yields CASSQKSLWGYTF.

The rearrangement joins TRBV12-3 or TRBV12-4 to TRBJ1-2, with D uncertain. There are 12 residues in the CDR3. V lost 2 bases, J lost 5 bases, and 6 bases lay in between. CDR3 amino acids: CASSLFSYGYTF. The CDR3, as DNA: TGTGCCAGCAGTTTATTTAGTTATGGCTACACCTTC.

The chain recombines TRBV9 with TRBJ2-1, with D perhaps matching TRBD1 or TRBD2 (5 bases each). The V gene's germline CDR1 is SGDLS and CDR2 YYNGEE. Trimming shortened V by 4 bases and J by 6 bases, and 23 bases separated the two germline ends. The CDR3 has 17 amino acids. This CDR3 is CASSPDPGSFSANEQFF. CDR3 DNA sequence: TGTGCCAGCAGCCCCGATCCAGGGAGTTTTTCCGCCAATGAGCAGTTCTTC.

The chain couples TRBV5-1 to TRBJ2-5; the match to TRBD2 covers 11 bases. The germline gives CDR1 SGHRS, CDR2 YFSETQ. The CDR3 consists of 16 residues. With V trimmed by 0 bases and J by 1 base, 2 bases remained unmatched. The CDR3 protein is CASSLGSGGAQETQYF. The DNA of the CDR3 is TGCGCCAGCAGCTTGGGTAGCGGGGGGGCCCAAGAGACCCAGTACTTC.

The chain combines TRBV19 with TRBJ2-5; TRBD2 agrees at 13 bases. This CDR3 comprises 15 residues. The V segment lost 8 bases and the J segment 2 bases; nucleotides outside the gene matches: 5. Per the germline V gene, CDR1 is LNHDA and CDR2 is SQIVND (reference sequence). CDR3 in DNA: TGTGCCAGTCAACCGGGACTAGCGGGACAAGAGACCCAGTACTTC. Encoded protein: CASQPGLAGQETQYF. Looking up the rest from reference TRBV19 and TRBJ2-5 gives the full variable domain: DGGITQSPKYLFRKEGQNVTLSCEQNLNHDAMYWYRQDPGQGLRLIYYSQIVNDFQKGDIAEGYSVSREKKESFPLTVTSAQKNPTAFYLCASQPGLAGQETQYFGPGTRLLVL.